This is a list of T cell receptor beta chains from one sample in a study of long-term antiretroviral therapy in people with HIV. The repertoire was sequenced with immunoSEQ multiplex PCR; TCRdb's copy has only in-frame clones and lacks some. The sample consists of about 33,000 clones, roughly 96% of them appearing once. The sequencing here drew on unsorted PBMCs, taken roughly 6.4 years after starting antiretroviral therapy. The origin of the receptors is a man between 25 and 39 years old with HIV. Each CDR3 is given without its conserved first and last residue. Each record gives: J gene, D gene, V gene, CDR3 protein. The D gene is left open where the match is weak.

TRBJ1-2 | . | TRBV5-5 | ASSPGGWEAGYT
TRBJ2-5 | . | TRBV7-2 | ASSFPGETQY
TRBJ1-6 | . | TRBV6-1 | ASSVIGANSPLH
TRBJ2-5 | . | TRBV15 | ATSREYGSARETQY
TRBJ2-2 | . | TRBV29-1 | SVDDTGELF
TRBJ1-1 | . | TRBV6-5 | ASRTQRGTEAF
TRBJ1-4 | . | TRBV4-2 | ASSPGAWEAEKLF
TRBJ1-1 | . | TRBV30 | AWGLGGMNTEAF
TRBJ1-2 | . | TRBV6-5 | ASSGPPQGHYGYT
TRBJ1-2 | . | TRBV4-3 | ASSQDGQAQDGYT
TRBJ2-3 | . | TRBV6-5 | ASSYQGGGTDTQY
TRBJ1-6 | . | TRBV2 | ASSFSGVRTGVNNSPLH
TRBJ1-6 | . | TRBV21-1 | ASKRPGQGRSPLH
TRBJ1-3 | . | TRBV11-2 | ASSFRGGSSGNTIY
TRBJ2-1 | . | TRBV27 | ASSPGRGGEF
TRBJ2-7 | TRBD1 | TRBV19 | ASSTLRDSYEQY
TRBJ2-5 | . | TRBV7-6 | ASSLAARGFETQY
TRBJ2-6 | . | TRBV30 | AWGRISGANVLT
TRBJ1-1 | TRBD1 | TRBV5-6 | ASSGGTAEAF
TRBJ1-1 | . | TRBV27 | ASSIAGHTEAF
TRBJ2-7 | TRBD2 | TRBV9 | ASSQGLAGVGYEQY
TRBJ2-3 | TRBD1 | TRBV5-6 | ASTFRGQADTQY
TRBJ2-3 | . | TRBV7-3 | ASSLVGFFTDTQY
TRBJ1-2 | TRBD1 | TRBV18 | ASSLTGLSYGYT
TRBJ2-7 | TRBD1 | TRBV5-5 | ASSLGGQGIYEQY
TRBJ2-7 | . | TRBV15 | ATSRATESIHTYEQY